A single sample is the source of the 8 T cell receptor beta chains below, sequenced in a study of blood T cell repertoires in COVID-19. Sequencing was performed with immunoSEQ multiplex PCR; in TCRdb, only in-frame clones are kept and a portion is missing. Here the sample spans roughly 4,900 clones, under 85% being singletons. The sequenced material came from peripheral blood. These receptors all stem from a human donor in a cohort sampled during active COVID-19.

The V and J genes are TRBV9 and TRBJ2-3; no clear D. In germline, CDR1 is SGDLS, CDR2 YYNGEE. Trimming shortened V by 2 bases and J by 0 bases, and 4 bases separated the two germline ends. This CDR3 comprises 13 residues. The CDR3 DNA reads TGTGCCAGCAGCGTGACTAGCACAGATACGCAGTATTTT. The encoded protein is CASSVTSTDTQYF.

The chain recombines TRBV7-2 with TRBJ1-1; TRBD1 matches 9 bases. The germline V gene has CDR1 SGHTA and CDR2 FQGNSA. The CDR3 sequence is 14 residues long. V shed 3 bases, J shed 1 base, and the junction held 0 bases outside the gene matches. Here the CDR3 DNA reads TGTGCCAGCAGCTTGACAGGGGGGAACACTGAAGCTTTCTTT. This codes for CASSLTGGNTEAFF. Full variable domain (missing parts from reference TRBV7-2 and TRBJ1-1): GAGVSQSPSNKVTEKGKDVELRCDPISGHTALYWYRQSLGQGLEFLIYFQGNSAPDKSGLPSDRFSAERTGGSVSTLTIQRTQQEDSAVYLCASSLTGGNTEAFFGQGTRLTVV.

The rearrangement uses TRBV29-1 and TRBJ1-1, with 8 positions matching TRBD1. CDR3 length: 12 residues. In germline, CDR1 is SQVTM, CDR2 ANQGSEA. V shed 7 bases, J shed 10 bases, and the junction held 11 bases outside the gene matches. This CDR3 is CSAGQGRIGAFF. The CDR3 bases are TGCAGCGCCGGACAGGGAAGGATCGGAGCTTTCTTT.

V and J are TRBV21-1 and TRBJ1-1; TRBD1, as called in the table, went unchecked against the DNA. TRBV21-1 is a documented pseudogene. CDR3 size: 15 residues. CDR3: CASSRRTGNHSEAFF. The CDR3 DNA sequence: TGTGCCAGCAGCAGAAGAACAGGGAACCACTCTGAAGCTTTCTTT.

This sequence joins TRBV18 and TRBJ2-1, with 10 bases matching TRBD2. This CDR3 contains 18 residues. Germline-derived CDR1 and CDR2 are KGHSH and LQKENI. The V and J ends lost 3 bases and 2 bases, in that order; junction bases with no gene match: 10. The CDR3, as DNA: TGTGCCAGCTCACCCCCAACCGTAGCGGGGGGACCCTACAATGAGCAGTTCTTC. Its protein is CASSPPTVAGGPYNEQFF.

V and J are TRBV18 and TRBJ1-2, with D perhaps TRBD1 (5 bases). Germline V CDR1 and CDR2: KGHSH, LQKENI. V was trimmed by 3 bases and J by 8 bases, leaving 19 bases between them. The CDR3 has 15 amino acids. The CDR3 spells CASSPALADNPGYTF. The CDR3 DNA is TGTGCCAGCTCACCCGCTCTTGCGGACAATCCCGGCTACACCTTC.

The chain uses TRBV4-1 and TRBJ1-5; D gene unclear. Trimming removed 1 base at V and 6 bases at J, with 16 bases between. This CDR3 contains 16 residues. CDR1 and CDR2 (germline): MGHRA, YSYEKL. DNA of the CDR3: TGCGCCAGCAGCCAAGTCCTTAGCCGGGGTCCTCAGCCCCAGCATTTT. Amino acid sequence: CASSQVLSRGPQPQHF.

Here the CDR3 reads CASSQLGTGTTGEQFF. The CDR3 DNA follows: TGTGCCAGCAGCCAGCTTGGGACAGGTACGACTGGTGAGCAGTTCTTC. The chain combines TRBV5-6 with TRBJ2-1, with 8 bases lining up with TRBD1. The CDR3 consists of 16 residues. Germline assignment: CDR1 SGHDT and CDR2 YYEEEE. The V segment lost 4 bases and the J segment 9 bases; nucleotides outside the gene matches: 15.